A selection of T cell receptor beta chains follows, all from one sample in a study of T cell changes during pregnancy in multiple sclerosis. Profiling relied on immunoSEQ multiplex PCR, and the TCRdb table lists in-frame clones only, not all of them. The sample holds some 60,000 clones, 93% seen once. Source: CD4+ T cells from peripheral blood mononuclear cells, taken before pregnancy. These receptors all stem from a female donor with multiple sclerosis, enrolled in a pregnancy study. Each CDR3 is given with its conserved first and last residue. Fields, in order: V gene, clone size, J gene, D gene, CDR3 protein, CDR3 DNA. The D gene is left open where the match is weak. Clone size is given for some rows only: seen once, a few or many times, or a class if the clone is expanded.

>TRBV19|few|TRBJ1-4|NA
CASSILKLEKLFF
TGTGCCAGTAGTATCCTAAAACTTGAAAAACTGTTTTTT
>TRBV15|NA|TRBJ1-5|NA
CATSRDGGNNQPQHF
TGTGCCACCAGCAGAGATGGGGGCAACAATCAGCCCCAGCATTTT
>TRBV30|NA|TRBJ1-2|NA
CAWGPSGYGYGYTF
TGTGCCTGGGGCCCCTCGGGGTACGGCTATGGCTACACCTTC
>TRBV27|NA|TRBJ2-3|TRBD2
CASRDYSGRSDTQYF
TGTGCCAGCAGGGATTATAGCGGGAGATCAGATACGCAGTATTTT
>TRBV5-1|NA|TRBJ2-3|TRBD2
CASSLVAGERDTQYF
TGCGCCAGCAGCTTGGTAGCGGGAGAGAGAGATACGCAGTATTTT
>TRBV4-3|NA|TRBJ2-3|TRBD2
CASSRTSGSEDTQYF
TGCGCCAGCAGCCGGACTAGCGGGAGCGAAGATACGCAGTATTTT
>TRBV28|NA|TRBJ2-7|NA
CASSRYYEQYF
TGTGCCAGCAGCCGGTACTACGAGCAGTACTTC
>TRBV29-1|NA|TRBJ2-1|NA
CSVDVTPRVNEQFF
TGCAGCGTTGATGTAACCCCCAGGGTGAATGAGCAGTTCTTC
>TRBV19|NA|TRBJ2-3|NA
CASSIDYRTDTQYF
TGTGCCAGTAGTATTGACTACCGCACAGATACGCAGTATTTT
>TRBV14|NA|TRBJ2-2|TRBD1
CASSKINRGTNTGELFF
TGTGCCAGCAGCAAAATTAACAGGGGCACGAACACCGGGGAGCTGTTTTTT
>TRBV6-5|NA|TRBJ2-7|NA
CASSKPGSREQYF
TGTGCCAGCAGCAAACCTGGGAGTCGGGAGCAGTACTTC
>TRBV4-3|NA|TRBJ2-1|TRBD1
CASSQGTGKTSYNEQFF
TGCGCCAGCAGCCAAGGGACAGGAAAGACCTCCTACAATGAGCAGTTCTTC
>TRBV4-2|NA|TRBJ2-1|TRBD2
CASSQDRRGSTWNEQFF
TGTGCCAGCAGCCAAGATAGGCGGGGGAGTACATGGAATGAGCAGTTCTTC
>TRBV19|few|TRBJ2-7|NA
CASSIDGRREQYF
TGTGCCAGTAGTATAGATGGGAGACGGGAGCAGTACTTC
>TRBV2|NA|TRBJ2-5|TRBD1
CASSNPTGPKETQYF
TGTGCCAGCAGTAATCCGACAGGGCCGAAAGAGACCCAGTACTTC
>TRBV9|NA|TRBJ1-2|TRBD1
CASSAFRTGLGYTF
TGTGCCAGCAGCGCCTTTAGGACAGGGTTGGGCTACACCTTC
>TRBV2|NA|TRBJ2-3|TRBD2
CASSLGLAGVYDTQYF
TGTGCCAGCAGTCTCGGACTAGCGGGAGTTTATGATACGCAGTATTTT
>TRBV5-5|NA|TRBJ2-7|NA
CASRGDLSSYEQYF
TGTGCCAGCCGCGGGGACTTAAGCTCCTACGAGCAGTACTTC
>TRBV9|NA|TRBJ2-2|NA
CASSEDSSNTGELFF
TGTGCCAGCAGCGAGGACAGCTCGAACACCGGGGAGCTGTTTTTT
>TRBV10-3|once|TRBJ2-2|NA
CAISLTTGSGELFF
TGTGCCATCAGCCTAACCACAGGGTCCGGGGAGCTGTTTTTT
>TRBV28|NA|TRBJ2-1|NA
CASSLFLGEEQFF
TGTGCCAGCAGTTTATTTTTGGGAGAAGAGCAGTTCTTC
>TRBV27|NA|TRBJ2-5|TRBD2
CASSFRTSGRETQYF
TGTGCCAGCAGTTTTAGAACTAGCGGGAGGGAGACCCAGTACTTC
>TRBV29-1|NA|TRBJ1-1|NA
CSVTRVLLNTEAFF
TGCAGCGTCACCCGGGTCCTCCTGAACACTGAAGCTTTCTTT
>TRBV19|NA|TRBJ2-1|NA
CASSIFSEQFF
TGTGCCAGTAGTATTTTTAGTGAGCAGTTCTTC
>TRBV6-5|NA|TRBJ2-7|NA
CASSSFHNYEQYF
TGTGCCAGCAGTTCTTTCCACAACTACGAGCAGTACTTC
>TRBV7-9|NA|TRBJ1-4|NA
CASSLAGRGKLFF
TGTGCCAGCAGCTTAGCAGGCAGGGGAAAACTGTTTTTT
>TRBV7-2|NA|TRBJ2-3|NA
CASSRDFTDTQYF
TGTGCCAGCAGCCGGGACTTCACAGATACGCAGTATTTT
>TRBV5-6|NA|TRBJ1-4|TRBD1
CASSFQGTGEKLFF
TGTGCCAGCAGCTTCCAGGGGACAGGCGAAAAACTGTTTTTT
>TRBV29-1|NA|TRBJ1-1|NA
CSVVQRMNTEAFF
TGCAGCGTTGTTCAGCGGATGAACACTGAAGCTTTCTTT
>TRBV7-6|NA|TRBJ1-2|TRBD1
CASSRDRGRGYTF
TGTGCCAGCAGCCGGGACAGGGGTCGGGGCTACACCTTC
>TRBV11-3|NA|TRBJ2-5|NA
CASSLEASPRGETQYF
TGTGCCAGCAGCTTAGAGGCTAGCCCAAGGGGGGAGACCCAGTACTTC
>TRBV7-3|NA|TRBJ1-1|NA
CASSLSRGKEAFF
TGTGCCAGCAGCTTAAGCCGGGGAAAGGAAGCTTTCTTT
>TRBV6-6|NA|TRBJ1-5|NA
CASRTDSAEPQHF
TGTGCCAGCAGAACCGACAGTGCTGAACCCCAGCATTTT
>TRBV21-1|once|TRBJ1-3|NA
CASTPDRGFGNTIYF
TGTGCCAGCACCCCGGACAGGGGATTTGGAAACACCATATATTTT